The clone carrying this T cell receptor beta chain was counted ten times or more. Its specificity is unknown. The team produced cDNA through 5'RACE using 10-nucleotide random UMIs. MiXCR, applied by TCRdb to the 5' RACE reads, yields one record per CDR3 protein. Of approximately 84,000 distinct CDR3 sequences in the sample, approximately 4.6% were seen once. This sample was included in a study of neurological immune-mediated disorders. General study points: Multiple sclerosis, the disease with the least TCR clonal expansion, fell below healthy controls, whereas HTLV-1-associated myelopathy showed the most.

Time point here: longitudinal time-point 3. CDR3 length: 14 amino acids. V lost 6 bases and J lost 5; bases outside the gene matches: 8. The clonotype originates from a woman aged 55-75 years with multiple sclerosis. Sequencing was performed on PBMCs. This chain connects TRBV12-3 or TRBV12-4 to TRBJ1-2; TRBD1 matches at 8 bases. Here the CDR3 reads CASSRDRGGYGYTF. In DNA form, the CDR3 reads TGTGCCAGCAGCCGAGACAGGGGCGGGTATGGCTACACCTTC.